This T cell receptor (beta chain) was captured in a study of CD8+CD57+ T cells in acquired aplastic anemia. Study as a whole: An average of 3.2 ug of DNA was obtained from sorted CD4+ and CD8+ cells.

Findings and limits, study-wide: Patients shared about 30 CD8+ CDR3 sequences with controls.

Genomic DNA templated the TCR beta VDJ and CDR3 profiling. TCRdb ran MiXCR on the reads and lists one entry per CDR3 protein. The table has around 170,000 distinct CDR3 sequences, approximately 49% seen once; the top ten hold roughly 3%. Losses at the gene ends were 5 bases for V and 2 bases for J; bases not matched to a gene: 7. The length of the CDR3 is 15 residues. Germline V gene data show CDR1 as SNHLY and CDR2 as FYNNEI. To note about this clonotype: The antigen remains unidentified.

This receptor was identified in a human donor in good health. Sequenced input: sorted CD4+, CD8+, or CD8+CD57+ T cells (not recorded which) from PBMCs. J is TRBJ2-7 and V is TRBV2, with 9 bases matching TRBD1. This CDR3 is CASSPRGTGTYEQYF. The CDR3 DNA reads as TGTGCCAGCAGTCCCCGGGGGACAGGGACCTACGAGCAGTACTTC. The full variable domain, completed using reference TRBV2 and TRBJ2-7, is EPEVTQTPSHQVTQMGQEVILRCVPISNHLYFYWYRQILGQKVEFLVSFYNNEISEKSEIFDDQFSVERPDGSNFTLKIRSTKLEDSAMYFCASSPRGTGTYEQYFGPGTRLTVT.